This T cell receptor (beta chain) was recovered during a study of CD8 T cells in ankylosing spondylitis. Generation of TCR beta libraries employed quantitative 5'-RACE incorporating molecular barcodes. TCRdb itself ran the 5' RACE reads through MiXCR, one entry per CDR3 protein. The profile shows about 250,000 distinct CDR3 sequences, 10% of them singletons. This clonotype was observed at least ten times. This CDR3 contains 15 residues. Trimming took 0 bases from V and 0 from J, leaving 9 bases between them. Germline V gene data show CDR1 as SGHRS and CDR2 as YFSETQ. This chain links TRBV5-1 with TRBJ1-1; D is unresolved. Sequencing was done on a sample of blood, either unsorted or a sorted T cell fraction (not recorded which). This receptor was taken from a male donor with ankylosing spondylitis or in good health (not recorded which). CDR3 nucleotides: TGCGCCAGCAGCTTGGAAGCCGGGGTGAACACTGAAGCTTTCTTT. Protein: CASSLEAGVNTEAFF.